This T cell receptor beta chain was sequenced in a study of blood T cell repertoires in COVID-19. Some clones are missing from TCRdb's copy, which holds only in-frame ones; the method was immunoSEQ multiplex PCR. The data hold 320,000 or so clones, with over 75% observed a single time. This clone has only one observation. Germline assignment: CDR1 SGHTA and CDR2 FQGNSA. The CDR3 loop spans 15 amino acids. V lost 5 bases and J 3 bases, leaving 15 bases between the germline ends. This study enrolled people aged about 18 to 95 from approximately 25 US geographic areas. The sequence was collected from a woman in her twenties or thirties who had recovered from COVID-19. The chain links TRBV7-2 to TRBJ2-3, with D possibly being TRBD2 (5 bases). Material: PBMCs or T cells enriched from blood (not recorded which). As DNA, the CDR3 is TGTGCCAGCAGCACAAAACTCTCGGGGACAGATACGCAGTATTTT. Protein product: CASSTKLSGTDTQYF. Variable domain in full (rest from reference TRBV7-2 and TRBJ2-3): GAGVSQSPSNKVTEKGKDVELRCDPISGHTALYWYRQSLGQGLEFLIYFQGNSAPDKSGLPSDRFSAERTGGSVSTLTIQRTQQEDSAVYLCASSTKLSGTDTQYFGPGTRLTVL.